Following are 22 T cell receptor beta chains from one sample sequenced in a study of persistence of HIV-infected CD4 T cells. Cells were stimulated nonspecifically with anti-CD3/anti-CD28 magnetic beads. Responding CD4+ T cells were sorted by upregulation of both CD40 ligand and CD69. The immunoSEQ assay was version 4, run in survey mode. Clones were sequenced by immunoSEQ multiplex PCR, and TCRdb holds only the in-frame ones, with some missing. Here the sample spans about 51,000 clones, 70% to 90% being singletons. These receptors have no identified antigens. This sample comprised CD4+ T cells sorted from PBMCs after approximately 19-hour stimulation, obtained from a patient who received antiretroviral therapy. The receptor set was obtained from an adult woman with HIV who was CMV-seropositive.

V is TRBV10-3 and J is TRBJ2-7; D is ambiguous. V lost 4 bases, J lost 4 bases, and 8 bases lay in between. The CDR3 runs 12 residues. CDR1 is ENHRY, CDR2 SYGVKD, per germline. The DNA for the CDR3 is TGTGCCATCAGTGGAGAGCGATACGAGCAGTACTTC. Protein: CAISGERYEQYF.

This chain uses TRBV5-1 with TRBJ2-5, with 9 bases aligning to TRBD1. After removal of 3 bases from V and 5 bases from J, the junction contained 20 bases not matched to a gene. Germline CDR1 SGHRS, CDR2 YFSETQ. The CDR3 length is 19 residues. CDR3 loop: CASSYYSGTGNRMDETQYF. CDR3 DNA: TGCGCCAGCAGCTACTATTCCGGGACAGGGAATAGGATGGACGAGACCCAGTACTTC.

This sequence joins TRBV2 and TRBJ1-4, with a tentative D call TRBD1 (6 bases). Per the germline V gene, CDR1 is SNHLY and CDR2 is FYNNEI. V was pared by 6 bases and J by 10 bases, with 12 bases between. The CDR3 is 12 residues long. CDR3 in amino acids: CASSMTGPKLFF. The CDR3 DNA is TGTGCCAGCAGCATGACAGGCCCAAAACTGTTTTTT.

The chain couples TRBV7-3 to TRBJ2-3, with 10 bases fitting TRBD2. Trimming removed 1 base from V and 0 bases from J; junction bases left unmatched: 7. Germline loops: CDR1 SGHTA, CDR2 FQGTGA. The CDR3 is 18 amino acids. The CDR3 here is CASSLRAGGYTSTDTQYF. The CDR3 DNA sequence: TGTGCCAGCAGCTTAAGAGCGGGAGGGTACACTAGCACAGATACGCAGTATTTT.

The chain uses TRBV3-1 (or the pseudogene TRBV3-2) and TRBJ2-3, with TRBD2 matching over 16 bases. The CDR3 has 18 amino acids. Germline V CDR1 and CDR2: LGHDT, YNNKEL (reference sequence). V shed 6 bases, J shed 1 base, and the junction held 7 bases outside the gene matches. The CDR3 bases are TGTGCCAGCAGGTCCGGGACTAGCGGGGGGGATCGCACAGATACGCAGTATTTT. Translating it yields CASRSGTSGGDRTDTQYF.

V is TRBV19 and J is TRBJ2-7; tentatively, D is TRBD1 (6 bases). Germline CDR1 is LNHDA and CDR2 is SQIVND (reference sequence). V was pared by 4 bases and J by 0 bases, with 13 bases between. This CDR3 has 15 residues. Here the CDR3 DNA reads TGTGCCAGTAGTAACGGACAGATCCCCTCCTACGAGCAGTACTTC. Protein: CASSNGQIPSYEQYF.

The sample holds one count of this clone. The V call is TRBV9, the J call TRBJ1-3; the D gene is possibly TRBD1 (5 bases). The CDR3 runs 12 residues. Germline lookup yields CDR1 SGDLS and CDR2 YYNGEE. The V end lost 10 bases, the J end lost 6 bases, and 14 bases lay between the germline ends. As DNA, the CDR3 is TGTGCCTTGCAGGGAGAAAAAAACACCATATATTTT. Protein product: CALQGEKNTIYF.

The chain employs TRBV7-2 and TRBJ1-1; TRBD1 aligns across 8 bases. CDR3 size: 14 residues. V dropped 3 bases and J dropped 3; count of bases not matched to a gene: 3. Germline V lookup: CDR1 SGHTA, CDR2 FQGNSA. The DNA of the CDR3 is TGTGCCAGCAGCTTCAGGGGGCGCGACACTGAAGCTTTCTTT. It encodes CASSFRGRDTEAFF. The full variable domain, completed using reference TRBV7-2 and TRBJ1-1, is GAGVSQSPSNKVTEKGKDVELRCDPISGHTALYWYRQSLGQGLEFLIYFQGNSAPDKSGLPSDRFSAERTGGSVSTLTIQRTQQEDSAVYLCASSFRGRDTEAFFGQGTRLTVV.

This clone was recorded once. This sequence joins TRBV5-1 and TRBJ2-7, with 7 bases that match TRBD1. V lost 4 bases and J lost 1; bases outside the gene matches: 5. Germline CDR1 and CDR2: SGHRS and YFSETQ. CDR3 size: 14 residues. The CDR3, as DNA: TGCGCCAGCAGCCCGACACAGGGGTCCTACGAGCAGTACTTC. Translating it yields CASSPTQGSYEQYF.

The J gene is TRBJ1-2, the V gene TRBV6-2 or TRBV6-3; the match to TRBD1 covers 9 bases. This CDR3 has 14 amino acids. With V trimmed by 4 bases and J by 4 bases, 4 bases remained unmatched. CDR1 and CDR2 from the germline V gene are MNHEY and SVGEGT. CDR3 loop: CASSSTGGIYGYTF. CDR3 DNA sequence: TGTGCCAGCAGTTCCACAGGGGGCATCTATGGCTACACCTTC.

The V gene is TRBV7-9, the J gene TRBJ1-3, with D uncertain. Germline V gene sequence: CDR1 SEHNR, CDR2 FQNEAQ (reference sequence). V dropped 5 bases and J dropped 0 bases, with 14 bases sitting between them. This CDR3 is built from 16 residues. The chain's CDR3 is CASSPHRDASGNTIYF. CDR3 sequence (DNA): TGTGCCAGCAGCCCCCACCGGGATGCCTCTGGAAACACCATATATTTT.

V usage is TRBV7-6 and J usage is TRBJ2-2, with TRBD2 matching 7 bases. The J segment lost 6 bases and the V segment lost 2 bases, leaving 9 bases of the junction unmatched. CDR3 size: 16 residues. The germline V gene has CDR1 SGHVS and CDR2 FNYEAQ. CDR3: CASSLFRPGGAGELFF. DNA for the CDR3: TGTGCCAGCAGCTTATTCCGGCCGGGAGGCGCCGGGGAGCTGTTTTTT.

V and J are TRBV9 and TRBJ2-2; 11 bases match TRBD2. This CDR3 spans 17 amino acids. In germline, CDR1 is SGDLS, CDR2 YYNGEE. The V gene end was trimmed by 0 bases and the J gene end by 3 bases; junction bases not matched to a gene: 4. The CDR3 sequence is CASSVVASGGYTGELFF. The CDR3 DNA is TGTGCCAGCAGCGTAGTAGCTAGCGGGGGGTACACCGGGGAGCTGTTTTTT.

This rearrangement joins TRBV5-5 to TRBJ1-2; D gene unclear. The germline V and J ends were trimmed by 1 base and 3 bases, with 7 bases remaining between them. The CDR3 extends over 13 amino acids. Germline V gives CDR1 SGHKS, CDR2 YYEKEE (reference sequence). The CDR3 nucleotides read TGTGCCAGCAGCTTGAACAGCCACTATGGCTACACCTTC. Translated, it gives CASSLNSHYGYTF.

The rearrangement links TRBV4-3 to TRBJ1-2; 9 bases are a match to TRBD1. The V and J ends lost 2 bases and 6 bases, in that order; junction bases with no gene match: 7. The CDR3 extends over 15 amino acids. Per the germline V gene, CDR1 is LGHNA and CDR2 is YSLEER. This CDR3 reads CASSQPGTGPDGYTF. CDR3 DNA: TGCGCCAGCAGCCAACCCGGGACAGGGCCGGATGGCTACACCTTC.

This chain joins TRBV29-1 and TRBJ1-5; 8 bases line up with TRBD1. In germline, CDR1 is SQVTM, CDR2 ANQGSEA. The CDR3 is 13 amino acids. V lost 6 bases and J lost 6; bases outside the gene matches: 7. CDR3 protein: CSVPGTGGQPQHF. Written as DNA, the CDR3 is TGCAGCGTGCCCGGGACAGGAGGTCAGCCCCAGCATTTT.

The chain carries TRBV29-1 and TRBJ2-7; D is unresolved. Per the germline V gene, CDR1 is SQVTM and CDR2 is ANQGSEA. Trimming removed 8 bases at V and 6 bases at J, with 17 bases between. The CDR3 length is 12 residues. The CDR3 bases are TGCAGCACCCTAAAAGGGAACGGCGAGCAGTACTTC. It translates to CSTLKGNGEQYF.

The V call is TRBV12-3 or TRBV12-4, the J call TRBJ1-1; 7 positions match TRBD1. The V segment lost 6 bases and the J segment 4 bases; nucleotides outside the gene matches: 5. The CDR3 has 13 residues. DNA for the CDR3: TGTGCCAGCAGCGACAGGGAAGGCACTGAAGCTTTCTTT. It encodes CASSDREGTEAFF.

This clone was recorded once. The chain carries TRBV27 and TRBJ1-5; TRBD1 might be the D (6 bases). Germline CDR1 MNHEY, CDR2 SMNVEV (reference sequence). The CDR3 spans 15 residues. V lost 6 bases, J lost 3 bases, and 15 bases lay in between. CDR3 DNA: TGTGCCAGCAGGAAGACCGACAGGCTCAATCAGCCCCAGCATTTT. It yields the protein CASRKTDRLNQPQHF.

J is TRBJ2-1 and V is TRBV6-5; a possible D gene is TRBD2 (6 bases). CDR3 length: 15 amino acids. The germline CDR1 and CDR2 sequences are MNHEY and SVGAGI. The V and J ends lost 6 bases and 6 bases respectively, with 18 bases between them. The CDR3 nucleotides read TGTGCCAGCAGAATTGCTAACGGGAGACGCAATGAGCAGTTCTTC. Translation: CASRIANGRRNEQFF.

The chain combines TRBV19 with TRBJ1-6; 8 bases are shared with TRBD1. After removal of 9 bases from V and 7 bases from J, the junction contained 8 bases not matched to a gene. The CDR3 runs to 14 residues. Per germline, CDR1 LNHDA and CDR2 SQIVND (reference sequence). CDR3 residues: CASKMGQENSPLHF. CDR3 nucleotides: TGTGCCAGCAAAATGGGACAGGAAAATTCACCCCTCCACTTT.

The chain carries TRBV29-1 and TRBJ2-7; 8 nucleotides match TRBD2. The CDR3 spans 12 residues. Germline values: CDR1 SQVTM, CDR2 ANQGSEA. The trim removed 6 bases at V and 6 bases at J, leaving 7 bases unmatched. CDR3 in amino acids: CSVIREGSEQYF. The DNA for the CDR3 is TGCAGCGTCATACGGGAGGGATCCGAGCAGTACTTC.